Listed below are T cell receptor beta chains from one sample, sequenced in a study of blood T cells in healthy people across ages. TCRdb re-called the 5' RACE reads with MiXCR, one entry per CDR3 protein. The repertoire has about 970,000 distinct CDR3 sequences, 45% to 60% of them found once; the top ten carry around a fifth. Sequenced input: blood. Receptors originate from a woman in her sixties in good health. Both conserved end residues are part of each CDR3. The order of the fields is D gene, J gene, V gene, clone size, CDR3 DNA, CDR3 protein. D genes are given only for firm matches. Expanded clones are given a class, and other clones once, few, many or no size at all.

D: TRBD1
J: TRBJ2-7
V: TRBV6-6
size: few
DNA: TGTGCCAGCAGTTACCGGGGACAGGGATTCGAGCAGTACTTC
CDR3: CASSYRGQGFEQYF

D: .
J: TRBJ2-3
V: TRBV27
size: few
DNA: TGTGCCAGCAGTCACGGGGGAGATACGCAGTATTTT
CDR3: CASSHGGDTQYF

D: .
J: TRBJ1-1
V: TRBV18
size: once
DNA: TGTGCCAGCTCACCTCAACAGGGAATGAACACTGAAGCTTTCTTT
CDR3: CASSPQQGMNTEAFF

D: .
J: TRBJ2-5
V: TRBV28
size: .
DNA: TGTGCCAGCAGTTTATCTCGGGGTTCGAGGGCCCAGTACTTC
CDR3: CASSLSRGSRAQYF

D: TRBD2
J: TRBJ2-1
V: TRBV28
size: .
DNA: TGTGCCAGCAGCACACCCCTAAAGCGGCCGGGACTAGCGGGCGGTGAGCAGTTCTTC
CDR3: CASSTPLKRPGLAGGEQFF

D: .
J: TRBJ2-3
V: TRBV12-3/TRBV12-4
size: few
DNA: TGTGCCAGCCCTCCCCGGACCATAGCGGTTAAGAGCACAGATACGCAGTATTTT
CDR3: CASPPRTIAVKSTDTQYF

D: .
J: TRBJ2-5
V: TRBV6-6
size: .
DNA: TGTGCCAGCAGCCGACGCTCAACAGGGCATCAAGAGACCCAGTACTTC
CDR3: CASSRRSTGHQETQYF

D: .
J: TRBJ1-2
V: TRBV18
size: .
DNA: TGTGCCAGCTCAACCAGGGACACCTCCAACTATGGCTACACCTTC
CDR3: CASSTRDTSNYGYTF

D: .
J: TRBJ2-4
V: TRBV7-2
size: few
DNA: TGTGCCAGCAGCTTATATGGCAGGGAAAACATTCAGTACTTC
CDR3: CASSLYGRENIQYF

D: TRBD2
J: TRBJ2-7
V: TRBV4-3
size: few
DNA: TGCGCCAGCAGCCACTCCCGGACTAGCGGGAACGAGCAGTACTTC
CDR3: CASSHSRTSGNEQYF